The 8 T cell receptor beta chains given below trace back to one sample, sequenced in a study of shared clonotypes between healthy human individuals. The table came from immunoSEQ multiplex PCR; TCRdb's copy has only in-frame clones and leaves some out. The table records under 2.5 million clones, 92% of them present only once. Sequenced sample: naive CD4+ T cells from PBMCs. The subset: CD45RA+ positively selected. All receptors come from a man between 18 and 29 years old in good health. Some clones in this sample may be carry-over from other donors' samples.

Written as DNA, the CDR3 is TGTGCCAGCAAAACGTTCGGGGGGAGTCGGGCAGATACGCAGTATTTT. It yields the protein CASKTFGGSRADTQYF. This chain connects TRBV5-4 to TRBJ2-3; 7 nucleotides agree with TRBD2. Germline CDR1 SGHNT, CDR2 YYREEE (reference sequence). Trimming at V came to 6 bases and at J to 4 bases, leaving 14 bases not matched to a gene. The CDR3 is 16 amino acids.

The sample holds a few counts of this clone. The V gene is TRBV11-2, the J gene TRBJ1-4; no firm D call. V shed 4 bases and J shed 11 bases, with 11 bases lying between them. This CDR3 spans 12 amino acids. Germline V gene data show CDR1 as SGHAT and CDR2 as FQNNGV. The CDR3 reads CASSWPNGKLFF. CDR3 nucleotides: TGTGCCAGCAGCTGGCCGAATGGGAAACTGTTTTTT.

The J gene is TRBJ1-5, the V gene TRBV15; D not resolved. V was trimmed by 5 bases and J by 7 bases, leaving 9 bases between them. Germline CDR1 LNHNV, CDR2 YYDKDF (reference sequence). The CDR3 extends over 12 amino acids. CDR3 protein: CATSRLRQPQHF. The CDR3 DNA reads TGTGCCACCAGCCGGCTGCGGCAGCCCCAGCATTTT.

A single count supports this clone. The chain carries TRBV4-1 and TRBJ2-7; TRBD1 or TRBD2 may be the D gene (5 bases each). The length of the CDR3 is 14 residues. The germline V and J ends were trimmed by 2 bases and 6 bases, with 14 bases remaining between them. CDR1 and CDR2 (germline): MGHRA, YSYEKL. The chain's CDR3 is CASSQPSRGPEQYF. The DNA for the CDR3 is TGCGCCAGCAGCCAACCCAGTCGGGGCCCCGAGCAGTACTTC.

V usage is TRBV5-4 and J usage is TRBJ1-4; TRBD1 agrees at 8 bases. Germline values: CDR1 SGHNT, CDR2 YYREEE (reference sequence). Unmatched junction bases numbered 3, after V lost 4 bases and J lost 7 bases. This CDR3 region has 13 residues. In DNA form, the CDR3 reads TGTGCCAGCAGCCAGGGACAGGTTGAAAAACTGTTTTTT. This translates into CASSQGQVEKLFF.

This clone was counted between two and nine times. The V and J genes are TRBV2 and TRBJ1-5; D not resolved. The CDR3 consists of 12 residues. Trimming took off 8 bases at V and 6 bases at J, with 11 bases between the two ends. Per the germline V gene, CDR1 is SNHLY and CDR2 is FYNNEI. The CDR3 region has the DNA TGTGCCAGCGATGCGGGCGGTCAGCCCCAGCATTTT. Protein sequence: CASDAGGQPQHF.

The CDR3 coding sequence is TGCAGCGCTCGGCCCTACGCCAATCAAGAGACCCAGTACTTC. Its translation: CSARPYANQETQYF. This chain connects TRBV29-1 to TRBJ2-5; D remains unclear. Looked up from germline, CDR1 is SQVTM and CDR2 is ANQGSEA. Trimming removed 7 bases from V and 2 bases from J, with 17 bases in between. The CDR3 length is 14 residues.

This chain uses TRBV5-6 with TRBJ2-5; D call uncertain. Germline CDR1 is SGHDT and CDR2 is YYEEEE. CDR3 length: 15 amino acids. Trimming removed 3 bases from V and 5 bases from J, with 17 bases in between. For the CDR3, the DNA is TGTGCCAGCAGCTCCACCTACCCCTTCTCGGAGACCCAGTACTTC. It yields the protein CASSSTYPFSETQYF.